This T cell receptor beta chain appears in the sequencing data of a study of blood T cell repertoires in COVID-19 (dated by TCRdb to 2018 to 2020). Regarding the study in general: Collaborator samples came from the United States, Italy and Spain and covered acute and convalescent phases of COVID-19. The prospective study material was composed of cDNA or gDNA derived from T cells, B-cell-depleted T cells, or PBMCs. The dataset comprised deeply sampled blood TCRbeta repertoires from subjects exposed to, actively infected with, or recovered from COVID-19. A freely available public database, intended as a resource for researchers studying the immune response to SARS-CoV-2, is where the repertoires were released. Samples came from the ongoing ImmuneRACE study (first 160 participants) plus 1,254 subjects from 6 global collaborators. The sample metadata nearly always contained a de-identified subject ID, COVID-19 status, age in years and sex. HLA class I and class II types, where available, came from metadata supplied by the sample provider rather than from assay-based typing.

TCRbeta CDR3 regions were amplified from genomic DNA using the immunoSEQ Assay, a bias-controlled multiplex PCR. The paper's processing steps were these. The number of nucleated cells in each sample was estimated by amplification of reference gene primers within the assay. To quantify the absolute abundance of each unique TCRbeta CDR3 rearrangement, sequence reads were collapsed and filtered. For each sample, productive Simpson clonality was calculated by taking the square root of Simpson's diversity index across productive rearrangements. TCRdb limited this immuneACCESS table to in-frame rearrangements with V and J called. A share of clones is missing; checked studies link under half to unresolved V genes, and the rest is unexplained. D and trimming come from the DNA, and the V and J calls and clone size come from that table. This sample has approximately 120,000 clones in its table, and around 87% of those were observed once. Approximately 8% of the sample belongs to the ten largest clones.

Each collaborating institution followed its own protocols to collect whole blood in K2EDTA tubes. For TCRbeta analysis, collaborator samples were shipped as frozen whole blood, as isolated PBMCs, or as DNA extracted from either sample type. A note on this clone: No antigen is known for it. Base qualities are not recorded, but no much larger clone differs from it by a single base.

General conclusions and limits of the study: The amount of clinical and demographic metadata varied by source and participant and was provided uncurated.

This sequence was found in a man aged 50-60 years with acute or convalescent COVID-19. Sequencing used peripheral blood.

The CDR3 protein: CASSPSAGGPYEQYF. The DNA sequence follows: TGTGCCAGCTCACCGTCCGCGGGAGGGCCGTACGAGCAGTACTTC. The V and J segments used are TRBV18 and TRBJ2-7; the junction holds 9 bases that match TRBD2. From cysteine to phenylalanine, the CDR3 is 15 amino acids long. CDR3 DNA only is kept here, 45 bases in frame from base 1. Ends trimmed: V by 3 bases, J by 4 bases; bases unmatched to a gene: 7. CDR1 and CDR2 are drawn from the germline V gene: KGHSH, LQKENI.